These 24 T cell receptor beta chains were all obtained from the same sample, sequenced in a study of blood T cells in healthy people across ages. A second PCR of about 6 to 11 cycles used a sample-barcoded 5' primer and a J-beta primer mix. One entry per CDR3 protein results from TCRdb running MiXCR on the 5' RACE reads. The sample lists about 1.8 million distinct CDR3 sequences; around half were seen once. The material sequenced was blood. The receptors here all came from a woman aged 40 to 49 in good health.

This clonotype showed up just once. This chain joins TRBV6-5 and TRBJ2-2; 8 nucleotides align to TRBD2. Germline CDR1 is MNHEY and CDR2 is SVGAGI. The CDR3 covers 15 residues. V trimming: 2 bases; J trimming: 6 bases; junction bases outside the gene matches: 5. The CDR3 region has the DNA TGTGCCAGCAGTTACGAGGGACTAGTAGCCGGGGAGCTGTTTTTT. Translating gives CASSYEGLVAGELFF.

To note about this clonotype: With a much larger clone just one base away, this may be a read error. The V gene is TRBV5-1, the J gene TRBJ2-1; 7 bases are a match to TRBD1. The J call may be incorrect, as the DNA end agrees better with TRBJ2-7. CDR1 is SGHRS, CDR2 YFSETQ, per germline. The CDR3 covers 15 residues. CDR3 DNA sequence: TGCGCCAGCAGCTTGGACAGGGGAGACTACAATGAGCAGTACTTC. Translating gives CASSLDRGDYNEQYF.

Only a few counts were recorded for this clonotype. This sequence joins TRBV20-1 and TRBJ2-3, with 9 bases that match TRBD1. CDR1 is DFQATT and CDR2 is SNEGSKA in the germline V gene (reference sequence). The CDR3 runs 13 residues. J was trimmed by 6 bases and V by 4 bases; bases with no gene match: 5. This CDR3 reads CSAIQGAVDTQYF. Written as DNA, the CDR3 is TGCAGTGCTATACAGGGGGCGGTGGATACGCAGTATTTT.

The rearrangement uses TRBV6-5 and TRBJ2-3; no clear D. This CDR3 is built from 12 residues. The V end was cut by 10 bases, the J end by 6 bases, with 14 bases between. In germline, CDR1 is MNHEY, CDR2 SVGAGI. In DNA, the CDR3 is TGTGCCACCTCACGGACGTCCGATACGCAGTATTTT. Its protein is CATSRTSDTQYF.

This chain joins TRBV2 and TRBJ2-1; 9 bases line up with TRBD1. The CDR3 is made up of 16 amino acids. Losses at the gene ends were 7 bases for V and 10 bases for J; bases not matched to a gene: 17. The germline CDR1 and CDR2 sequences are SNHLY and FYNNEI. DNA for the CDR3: TGTGCCAGCACTTCTACGGGACAGGGAATAAAATACGAGCAGTTCTTC. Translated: CASTSTGQGIKYEQFF.

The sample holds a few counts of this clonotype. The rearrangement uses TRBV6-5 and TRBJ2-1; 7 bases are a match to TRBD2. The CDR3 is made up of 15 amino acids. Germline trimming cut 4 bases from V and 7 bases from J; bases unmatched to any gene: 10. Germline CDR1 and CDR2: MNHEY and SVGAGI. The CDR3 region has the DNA TGTGCCAGCAGTTTTAAGGGGAGGGGAGGGAATGAGCAGTTCTTC. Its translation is CASSFKGRGGNEQFF.

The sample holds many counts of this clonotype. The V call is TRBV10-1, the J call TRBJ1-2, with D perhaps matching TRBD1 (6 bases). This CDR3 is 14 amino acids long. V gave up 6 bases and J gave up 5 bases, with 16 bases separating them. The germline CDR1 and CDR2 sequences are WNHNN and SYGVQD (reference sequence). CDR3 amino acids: CASSSGGQGYGYTF. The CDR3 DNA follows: TGCGCCAGCAGCTCGGGGGGGCAAGGATATGGCTACACCTTC.

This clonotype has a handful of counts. This chain's CDR3 is CASSLRRDHNEQFF. CDR3 bases: TGTGCCAGCAGTTTAAGGCGGGACCACAATGAGCAGTTCTTC. The chain links TRBV12-3 or TRBV12-4 to TRBJ2-1; possibly TRBD2 for D (6 bases). This CDR3 is 14 amino acids long. V dropped 2 bases and J dropped 5 bases, with 10 bases sitting between them.

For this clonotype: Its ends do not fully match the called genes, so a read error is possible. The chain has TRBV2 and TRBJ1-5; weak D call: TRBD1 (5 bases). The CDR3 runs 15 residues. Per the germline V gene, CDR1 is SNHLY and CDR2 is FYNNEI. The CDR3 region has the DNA TGTGCCAGCAGTGGATCAGGGTGGGGCAATCAGCCCCAGCACTTT. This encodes CASSGSGWGNQPQHF.

The CDR3 protein is CASSQAQRETQYF. CDR3 sequence (DNA): TGTGCCAGCAGCCAAGCACAGCGAGAGACCCAGTACTTC. The chain couples TRBV4-2 to TRBJ2-7; D is unclear. The DNA matches TRBJ2-5 better at its end, which makes the J call doubtful. CDR3 length equals 13 residues. Germline loops: CDR1 LGHNA, CDR2 YNFKEQ.

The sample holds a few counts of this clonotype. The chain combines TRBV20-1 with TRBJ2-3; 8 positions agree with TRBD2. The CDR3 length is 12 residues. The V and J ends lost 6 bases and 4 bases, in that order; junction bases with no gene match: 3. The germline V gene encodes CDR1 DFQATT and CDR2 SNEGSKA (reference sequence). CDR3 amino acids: CSAGLAADTQYF. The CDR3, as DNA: TGCAGTGCAGGACTAGCAGCAGATACGCAGTATTTT.

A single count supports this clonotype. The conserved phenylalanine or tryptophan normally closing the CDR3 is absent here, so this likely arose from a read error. The CDR3 DNA reads as TGCAGTGCTAGGTCCCGGGACAACTACAATGAGCAGTTCTTA. It codes for CSARSRDNYNEQFL. The chain is built from TRBV20-1 and TRBJ2-1, with D perhaps matching TRBD1 (6 bases). With 3 bases removed from V and 3 bases from J, the gap between germline ends came to 12 bases. Germline V CDR1 and CDR2: DFQATT, SNEGSKA (reference sequence). CDR3 size: 14 residues.

CDR3 sequence reads: CSAQGGRNSPLHF. In nucleotides, the CDR3 is TGCAGCGCTCAGGGAGGCCGTAATTCACCCCTCCACTTT. The chain combines TRBV29-1 with TRBJ1-6, with TRBD1 as a possible D gene (5 bases). The V end lost 7 bases, the J end lost 6 bases, and 13 bases lay between the germline ends. CDR1 is SQVTM, CDR2 ANQGSEA, per germline. The CDR3 covers 13 residues.

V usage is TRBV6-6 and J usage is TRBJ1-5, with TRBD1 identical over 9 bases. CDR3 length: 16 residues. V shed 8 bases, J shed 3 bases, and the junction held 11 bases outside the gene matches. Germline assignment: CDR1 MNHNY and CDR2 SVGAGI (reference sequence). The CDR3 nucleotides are TGTGCCAGCTCACTCAGGGGACAGGGAAACAATCAGCCCCAGCATTTT. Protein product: CASSLRGQGNNQPQHF.

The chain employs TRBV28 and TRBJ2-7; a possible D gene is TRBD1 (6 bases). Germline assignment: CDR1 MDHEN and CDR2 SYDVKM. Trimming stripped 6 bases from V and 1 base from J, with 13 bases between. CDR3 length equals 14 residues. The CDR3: CASRDRLLSYEQYF. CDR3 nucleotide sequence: TGTGCCAGCAGAGACAGGTTATTGTCCTACGAGCAGTACTTC.

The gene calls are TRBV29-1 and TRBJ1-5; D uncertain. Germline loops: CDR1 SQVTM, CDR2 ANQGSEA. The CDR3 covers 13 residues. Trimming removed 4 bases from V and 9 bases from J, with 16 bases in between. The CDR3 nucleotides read TGCAGCGTTGGGGAGGGCTCTCCCTCGCCCCAGCATTTT. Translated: CSVGEGSPSPQHF. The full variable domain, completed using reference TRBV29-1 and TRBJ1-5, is SAVISQKPSRDICQRGTSLTIQCQVDSQVTMMFWYRQQPGQSLTLIATANQGSEATYESGFVIDKFPISRPNLTFSTLTVSNMSPEDSSIYLCSVGEGSPSPQHFGDGTRLSIL.

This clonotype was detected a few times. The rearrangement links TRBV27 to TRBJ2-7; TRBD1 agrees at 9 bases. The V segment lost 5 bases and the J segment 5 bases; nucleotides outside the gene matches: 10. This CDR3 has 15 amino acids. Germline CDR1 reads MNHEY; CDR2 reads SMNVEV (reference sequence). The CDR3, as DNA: TGTGCCAGCAGTCTACCCGGGACAGGGTTCCACGAGCAGTACTTC. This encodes CASSLPGTGFHEQYF.

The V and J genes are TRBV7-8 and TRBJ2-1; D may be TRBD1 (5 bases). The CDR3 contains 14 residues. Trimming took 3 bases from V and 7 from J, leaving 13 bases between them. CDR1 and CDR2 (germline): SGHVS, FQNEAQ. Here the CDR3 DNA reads TGTGCCAGCAGCTTCGTCAGGGTTGGGAATGAGCAGTTCTTC. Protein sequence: CASSFVRVGNEQFF.

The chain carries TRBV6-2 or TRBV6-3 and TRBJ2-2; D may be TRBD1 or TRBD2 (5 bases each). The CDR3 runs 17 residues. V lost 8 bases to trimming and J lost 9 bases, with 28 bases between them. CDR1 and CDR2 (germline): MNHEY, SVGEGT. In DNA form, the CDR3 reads TGTGCCAGCGTCAGCCCCTTCCCGGGACCGCAGGGTCGGGAGCTGTTTTTT. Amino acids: CASVSPFPGPQGRELFF.

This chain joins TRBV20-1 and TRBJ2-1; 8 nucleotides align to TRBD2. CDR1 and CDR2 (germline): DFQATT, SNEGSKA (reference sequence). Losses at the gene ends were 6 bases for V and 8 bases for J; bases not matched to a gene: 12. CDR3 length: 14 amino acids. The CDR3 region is CSAPRGLEIHEQFF. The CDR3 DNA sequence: TGCAGTGCGCCCCGGGGACTAGAGATCCATGAGCAGTTCTTC.

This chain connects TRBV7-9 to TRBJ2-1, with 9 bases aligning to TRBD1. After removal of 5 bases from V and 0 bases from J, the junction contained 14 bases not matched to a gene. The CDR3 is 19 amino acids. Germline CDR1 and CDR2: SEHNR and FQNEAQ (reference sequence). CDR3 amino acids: CASSPSGGQGSFSYNEQFF. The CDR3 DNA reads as TGTGCCAGCAGCCCCTCTGGGGGACAGGGATCATTCTCCTACAATGAGCAGTTCTTC. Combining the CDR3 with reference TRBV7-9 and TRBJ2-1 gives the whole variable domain DTGVSQNPRHKITKRGQNVTFRCDPISEHNRLYWYRQTLGQGPEFLTYFQNEAQLEKSRLLSDRFSAERPKGSFSTLEIQRTEQGDSAMYLCASSPSGGQGSFSYNEQFFGPGTRLTVL.

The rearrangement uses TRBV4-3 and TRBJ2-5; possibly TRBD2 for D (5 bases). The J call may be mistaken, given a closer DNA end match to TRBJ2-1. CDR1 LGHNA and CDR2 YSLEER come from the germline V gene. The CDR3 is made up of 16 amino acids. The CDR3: CASSQDSPGRQETQFF. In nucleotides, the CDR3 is TGCGCCAGCAGCCAAGATTCTCCTGGGAGACAAGAGACCCAGTTCTTC.

CDR3 sequence: CASSRDRRGYTF. The DNA for the CDR3 is TGTGCCAGCAGCCGGGACAGGCGTGGCTACACCTTC. This sequence joins TRBV6-1 and TRBJ1-2; 8 positions match TRBD1. From germline, CDR1 is MNHNS and CDR2 SASEGT. The ends lost 6 bases at V and 7 bases at J; junction bases unmatched: 4. The CDR3 has 12 amino acids.

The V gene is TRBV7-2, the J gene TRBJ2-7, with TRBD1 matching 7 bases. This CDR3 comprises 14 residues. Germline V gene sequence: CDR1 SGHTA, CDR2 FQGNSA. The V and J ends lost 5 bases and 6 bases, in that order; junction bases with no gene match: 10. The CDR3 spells CASSRDSLYGEQYF. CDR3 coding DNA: TGTGCCAGCAGCCGGGACAGCCTCTACGGCGAGCAGTACTTC.